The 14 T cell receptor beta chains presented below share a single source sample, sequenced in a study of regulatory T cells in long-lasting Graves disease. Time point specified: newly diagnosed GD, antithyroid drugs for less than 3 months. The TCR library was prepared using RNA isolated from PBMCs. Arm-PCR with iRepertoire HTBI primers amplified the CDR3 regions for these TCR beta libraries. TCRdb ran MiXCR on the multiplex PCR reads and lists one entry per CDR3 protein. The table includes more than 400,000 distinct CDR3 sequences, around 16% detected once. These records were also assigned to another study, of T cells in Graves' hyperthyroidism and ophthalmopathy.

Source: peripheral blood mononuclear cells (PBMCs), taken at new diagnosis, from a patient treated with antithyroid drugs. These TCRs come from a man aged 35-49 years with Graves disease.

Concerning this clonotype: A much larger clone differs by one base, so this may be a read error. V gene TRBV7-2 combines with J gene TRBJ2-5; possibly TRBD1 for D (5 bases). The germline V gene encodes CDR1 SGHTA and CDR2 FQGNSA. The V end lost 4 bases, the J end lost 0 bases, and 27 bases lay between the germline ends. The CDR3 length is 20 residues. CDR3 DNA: TGTGCCAGCAGCTGGCCGCAGGGTGGGGATCCCATGAGTTACCAAGAGACCCAGTACTTC. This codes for CASSWPQGGDPMSYQETQYF. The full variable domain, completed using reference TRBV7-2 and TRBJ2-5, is GAGVSQSPSNKVTEKGKDVELRCDPISGHTALYWYRQSLGQGLEFLIYFQGNSAPDKSGLPSDRFSAERTGGSVSTLTIQRTQQEDSAVYLCASSWPQGGDPMSYQETQYFGPGTRLLVL.

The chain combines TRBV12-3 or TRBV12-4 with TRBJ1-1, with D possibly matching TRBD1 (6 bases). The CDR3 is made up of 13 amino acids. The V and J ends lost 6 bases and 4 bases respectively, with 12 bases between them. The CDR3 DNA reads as TGTGCCAGCAGGCAAGGGGGGGGCACTGAAGCTTTCTTT. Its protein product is CASRQGGGTEAFF.

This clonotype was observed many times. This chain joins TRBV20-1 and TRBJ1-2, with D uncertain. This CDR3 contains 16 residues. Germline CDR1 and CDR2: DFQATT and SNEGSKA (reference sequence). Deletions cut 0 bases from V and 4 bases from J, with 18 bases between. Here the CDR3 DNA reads TGCAGTGCTAGAGATACGGAGGGCGGGCTGGTCTATGGCTACACCTTC. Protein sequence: CSARDTEGGLVYGYTF.

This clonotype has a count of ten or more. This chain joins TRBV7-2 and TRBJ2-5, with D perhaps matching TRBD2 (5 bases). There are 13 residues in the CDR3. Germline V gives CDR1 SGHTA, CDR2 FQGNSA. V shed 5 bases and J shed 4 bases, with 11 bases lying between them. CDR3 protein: CASSPKAGETQYF. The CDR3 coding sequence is TGTGCCAGCAGCCCCAAGGCGGGAGAGACCCAGTACTTC.

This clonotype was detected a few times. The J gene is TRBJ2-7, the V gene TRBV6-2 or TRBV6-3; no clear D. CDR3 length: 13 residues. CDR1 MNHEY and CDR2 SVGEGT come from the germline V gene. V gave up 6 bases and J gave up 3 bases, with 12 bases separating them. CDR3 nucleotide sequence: TGTGCCAGCAGCCAAGGGTCATACTACGAGCAGTACTTC. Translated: CASSQGSYYEQYF.

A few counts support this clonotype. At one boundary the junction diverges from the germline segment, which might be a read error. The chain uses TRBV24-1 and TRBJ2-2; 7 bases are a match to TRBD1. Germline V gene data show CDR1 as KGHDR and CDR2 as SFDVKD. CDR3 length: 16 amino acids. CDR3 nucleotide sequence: TGTGCCACCAGTGATCAGACAGGGAAGTATCCCGGGGAGCTGCTTTTT. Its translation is CATSDQTGKYPGELLF.

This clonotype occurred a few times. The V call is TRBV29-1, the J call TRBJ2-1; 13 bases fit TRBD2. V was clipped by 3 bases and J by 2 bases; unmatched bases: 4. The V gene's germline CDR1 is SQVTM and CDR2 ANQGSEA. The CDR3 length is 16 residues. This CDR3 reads CSVEGTSGVTYNEQFF. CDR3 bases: TGCAGCGTTGAGGGGACTAGCGGGGTCACCTACAATGAGCAGTTCTTC.

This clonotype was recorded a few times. Here the CDR3 DNA reads TGTGCCAGCAGGACCGCCTCCAATGAGCAGTTCTTC. This codes for CASRTASNEQFF. The chain uses TRBV12-3 or TRBV12-4 and TRBJ2-1; unclear D gene. V dropped 6 bases and J dropped 6 bases, with 9 bases sitting between them. The CDR3 consists of 12 residues.

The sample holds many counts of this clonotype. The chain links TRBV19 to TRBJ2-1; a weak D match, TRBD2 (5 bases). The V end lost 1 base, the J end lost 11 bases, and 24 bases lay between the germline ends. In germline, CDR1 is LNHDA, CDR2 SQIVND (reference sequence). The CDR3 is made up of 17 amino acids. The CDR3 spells CASSIVPSRTRRHQQFF. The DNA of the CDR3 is TGTGCCAGTAGTATAGTCCCTAGTAGGACCCGGAGGCACCAGCAGTTCTTC.

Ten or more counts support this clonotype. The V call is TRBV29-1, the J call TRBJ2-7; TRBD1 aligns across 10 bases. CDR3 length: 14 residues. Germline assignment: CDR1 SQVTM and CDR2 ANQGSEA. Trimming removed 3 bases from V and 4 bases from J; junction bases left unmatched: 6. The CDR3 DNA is TGCAGCGTTGATCAGGGGACAGGGGAATACGAGCAGTACTTC. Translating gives CSVDQGTGEYEQYF.

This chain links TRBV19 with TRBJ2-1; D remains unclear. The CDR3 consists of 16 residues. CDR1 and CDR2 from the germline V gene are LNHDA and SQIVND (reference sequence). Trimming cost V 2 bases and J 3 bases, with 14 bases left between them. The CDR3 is CASSIFPANSYNEQFF. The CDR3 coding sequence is TGTGCCAGTAGTATATTTCCAGCAAACAGCTACAATGAGCAGTTCTTC.

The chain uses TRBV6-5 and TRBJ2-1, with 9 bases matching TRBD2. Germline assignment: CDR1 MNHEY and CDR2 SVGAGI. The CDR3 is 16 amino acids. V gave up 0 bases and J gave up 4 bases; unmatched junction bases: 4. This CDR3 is CASSYSAGGPYNEQFF. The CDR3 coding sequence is TGTGCCAGCAGTTACTCGGCGGGAGGGCCTTACAATGAGCAGTTCTTC.

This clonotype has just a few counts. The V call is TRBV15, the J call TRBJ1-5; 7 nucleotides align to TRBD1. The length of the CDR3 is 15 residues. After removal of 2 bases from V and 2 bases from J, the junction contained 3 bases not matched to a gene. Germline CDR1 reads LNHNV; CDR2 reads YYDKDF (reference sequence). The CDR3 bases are TGTGCCACCAGCAGATTCCAGGGGGGCAATCAGCCCCAGCATTTT. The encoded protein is CATSRFQGGNQPQHF.

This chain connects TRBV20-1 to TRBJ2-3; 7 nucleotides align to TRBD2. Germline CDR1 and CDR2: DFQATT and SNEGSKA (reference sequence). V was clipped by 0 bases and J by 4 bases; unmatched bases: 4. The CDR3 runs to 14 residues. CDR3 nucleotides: TGCAGTGCTAGAGAAGCAGGGAGGGCAGATACGCAGTATTTT. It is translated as CSAREAGRADTQYF.